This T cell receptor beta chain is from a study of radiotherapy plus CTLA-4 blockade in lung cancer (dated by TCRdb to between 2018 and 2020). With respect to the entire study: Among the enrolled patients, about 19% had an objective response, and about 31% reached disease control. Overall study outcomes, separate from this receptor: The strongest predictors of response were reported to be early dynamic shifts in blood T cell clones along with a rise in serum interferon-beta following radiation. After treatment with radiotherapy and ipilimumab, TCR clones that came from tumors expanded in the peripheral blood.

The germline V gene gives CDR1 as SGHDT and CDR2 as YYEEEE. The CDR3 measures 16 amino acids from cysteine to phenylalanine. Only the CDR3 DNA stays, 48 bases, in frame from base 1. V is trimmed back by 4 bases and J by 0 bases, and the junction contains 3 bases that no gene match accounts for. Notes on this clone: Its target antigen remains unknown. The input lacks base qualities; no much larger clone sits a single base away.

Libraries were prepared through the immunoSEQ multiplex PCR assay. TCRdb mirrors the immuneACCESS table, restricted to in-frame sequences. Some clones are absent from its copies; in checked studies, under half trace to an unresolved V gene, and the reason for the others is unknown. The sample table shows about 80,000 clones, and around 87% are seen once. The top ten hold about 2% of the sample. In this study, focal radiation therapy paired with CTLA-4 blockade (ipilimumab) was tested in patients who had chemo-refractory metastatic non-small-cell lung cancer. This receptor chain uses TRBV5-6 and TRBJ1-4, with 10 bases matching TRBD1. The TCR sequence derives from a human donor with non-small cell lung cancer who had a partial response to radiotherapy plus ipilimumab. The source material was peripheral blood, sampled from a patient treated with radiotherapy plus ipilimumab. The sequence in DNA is TGTGCCAGCAGCGGGACAGGGGATGCAACTAATGAAAAACTGTTTTTT. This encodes CASSGTGDATNEKLFF.